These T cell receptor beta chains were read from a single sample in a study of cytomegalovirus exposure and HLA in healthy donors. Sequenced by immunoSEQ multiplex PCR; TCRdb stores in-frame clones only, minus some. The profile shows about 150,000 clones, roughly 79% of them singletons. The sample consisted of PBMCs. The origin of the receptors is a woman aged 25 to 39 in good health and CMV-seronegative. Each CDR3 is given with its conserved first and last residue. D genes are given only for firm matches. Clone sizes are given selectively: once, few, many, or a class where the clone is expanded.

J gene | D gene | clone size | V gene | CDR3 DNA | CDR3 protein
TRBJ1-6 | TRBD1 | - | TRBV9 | TGTGCCAGCAGCGCTGGACAGGGCCATAATTCACCCCTCCACTTT | CASSAGQGHNSPLHF
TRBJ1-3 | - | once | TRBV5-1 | TGCGCCAGCAGCTTACTGGACAGAGGAAACACCATATATTTT | CASSLLDRGNTIYF
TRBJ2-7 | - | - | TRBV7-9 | TGTGCCAGCAGCTCCTGGACTAAAAGCTCCTACGAGCAGTACTTC | CASSSWTKSSYEQYF
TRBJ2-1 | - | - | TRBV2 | TGTGCCCGGGGGCGGGCGGGGGCGGGGGACAATGAGCAGTTCTTC | CARGRAGAGDNEQFF
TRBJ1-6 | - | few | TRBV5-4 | TGTGCCAGCAGCTTGGTAGGGGTGGGGAATTCACCCCTCCACTTT | CASSLVGVGNSPLHF
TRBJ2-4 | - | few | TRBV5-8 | TGTGCCAGCAGCTTGGAGGGGATAGCCAAAAACATTCAGTACTTC | CASSLEGIAKNIQYF
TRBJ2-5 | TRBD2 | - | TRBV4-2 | TGTGCCAGCAGCCAAACGACTAGCGGGGGGAGAGAGACCCAGTACTTC | CASSQTTSGGRETQYF
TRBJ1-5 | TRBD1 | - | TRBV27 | TGTGCCAGCAGTCGAGGACAGGGGGAAATCAATCAGCCCCAGCATTTT | CASSRGQGEINQPQHF
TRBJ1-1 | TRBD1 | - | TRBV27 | TGTGCCAGTCTAGGATCAGGGGGAAACACTGAAGCTTTCTTT | CASLGSGGNTEAFF
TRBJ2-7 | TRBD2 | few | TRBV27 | TGTGCCAGCAATTTAGCGGGGGGCCGCTCCTACGAGCAGTACTTC | CASNLAGGRSYEQYF
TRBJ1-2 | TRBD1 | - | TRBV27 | TGTGCCAGCAGTCGACAGGGGAACAGTCTCTACACCTTC | CASSRQGNSLYTF
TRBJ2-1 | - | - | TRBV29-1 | TGCAGCGTTGAATGGATTGGGGAGTCCTACAATGAGCAGTTCTTC | CSVEWIGESYNEQFF
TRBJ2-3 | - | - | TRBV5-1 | TGCGCCAGCCTGGACAGGGTTTTTGCGGGAGAAGATACGCAGTATTTT | CASLDRVFAGEDTQYF
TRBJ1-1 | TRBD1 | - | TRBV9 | TGTGCCAGCAGCCCTCGGACAGGGGATTGGAACACTGAAGCTTTCTTT | CASSPRTGDWNTEAFF
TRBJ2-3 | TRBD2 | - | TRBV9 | TGTGCCAGCAGCGTAGGGACTAGCGAGTTCAGGGATACGCAGTATTTT | CASSVGTSEFRDTQYF
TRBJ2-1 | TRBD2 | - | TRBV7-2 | TGTGCCAGCGGGGGGAGCGGGGGTCGGTTCTTC | CASGGSGGRFF
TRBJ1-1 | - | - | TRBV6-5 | TGTGCCAGCAGCAAAAACACTGAAGCTTTCTTT | CASSKNTEAFF
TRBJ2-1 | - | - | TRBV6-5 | TGTGCCAGCAGTTACGAGGGCAGGTCATCCAATGAGCAGTTCTTC | CASSYEGRSSNEQFF
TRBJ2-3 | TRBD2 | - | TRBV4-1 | TGCGCCAGCAGCCAAGGTACACTAGCGGGGCCCACAGATACGCAGTATTTT | CASSQGTLAGPTDTQYF
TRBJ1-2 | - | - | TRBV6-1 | TGTGCCAGCAGTGAAACAGGGAACTATGGCTACACCTTC | CASSETGNYGYTF
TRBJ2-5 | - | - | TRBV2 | TGTGCCAGCATGGGGCAAGAAGAGACCCAGTACTTC | CASMGQEETQYF
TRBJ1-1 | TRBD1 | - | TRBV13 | TGTGCCAGCAGCTTCCGGGACAGGAACACTGAAGCTTTCTTT | CASSFRDRNTEAFF
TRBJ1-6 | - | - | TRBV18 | TGTGCCAGCTCACCTGTGAGAGATAATTCACCCCTCCACTTT | CASSPVRDNSPLHF
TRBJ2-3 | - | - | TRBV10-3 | TGTGCCATCAGTGGGGCCGATACGCAGTATTTT | CAISGADTQYF
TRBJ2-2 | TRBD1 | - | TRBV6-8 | TGTGCCAGCAGTGGGACAGACACCGGGGAGCTGTTTTTT | CASSGTDTGELFF
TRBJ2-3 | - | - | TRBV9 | TGTGCCAGCAGCGCCCCGGCAGATACGCAGTATTTT | CASSAPADTQYF
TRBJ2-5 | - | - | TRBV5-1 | TGCGCCAGCAGCTTCCGGGGGCAAGAGACCCAGTACTTC | CASSFRGQETQYF
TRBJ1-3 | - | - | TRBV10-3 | TGTGCCATCAAAAGTACCCTCAGCTCTGGAAACACCATATATTTT | CAIKSTLSSGNTIYF
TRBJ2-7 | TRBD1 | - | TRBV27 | TGTGCCAGCAGTCCAGGACAGGCCTCCTACGAGCAGTACTTC | CASSPGQASYEQYF
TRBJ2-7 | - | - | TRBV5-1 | TGCGCCAGCAGCCCGGGACTCATAACCTACGAGCAGTACTTC | CASSPGLITYEQYF
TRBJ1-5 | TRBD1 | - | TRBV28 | TGTGCCAGCCGGAAGGATGGACAGGGGATAAATCAGCCCCAGCATTTT | CASRKDGQGINQPQHF
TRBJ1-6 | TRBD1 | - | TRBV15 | TGTGCCACCAGCAGAGCGGACAGGGCGTATTCACCCCTCCACTTT | CATSRADRAYSPLHF
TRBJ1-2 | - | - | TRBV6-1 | TGTGCCAGCAGTGAAGTAGCCGGGTCCTATGGCTACACCTTC | CASSEVAGSYGYTF
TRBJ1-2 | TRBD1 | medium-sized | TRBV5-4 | TGTGCCAGCAGCCCCGGGACAGGGGTAGTTGTCTACACCTTC | CASSPGTGVVVYTF
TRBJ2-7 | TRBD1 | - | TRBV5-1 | TGCGCCAGCAGACCGGGACAGGAAGCCGAGCAGTACTTC | CASRPGQEAEQYF
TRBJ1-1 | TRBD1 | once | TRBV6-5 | TGTGCCAGTAGCCAGGACAGGGGGCTTGACACTGAAGCTTTCTTT | CASSQDRGLDTEAFF
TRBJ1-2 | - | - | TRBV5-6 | TGTGCCAGCAGCTTCAGCTATGGCTACACCTTC | CASSFSYGYTF
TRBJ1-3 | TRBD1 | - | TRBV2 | TGTGCCAGCAAGAGGCGGGACAGGTCCAACTCTGGAAACACCATATATTTT | CASKRRDRSNSGNTIYF
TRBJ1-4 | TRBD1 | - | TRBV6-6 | TGTGCCAGCAGTCCCGGGACAGCGCAACATGAAAAACTGTTTTTT | CASSPGTAQHEKLFF
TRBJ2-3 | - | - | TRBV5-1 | TGCGCCAGCAGCCTCCAGACCCGGCAGGGGACAGATACGCAGTATTTT | CASSLQTRQGTDTQYF